This T cell receptor beta chain is drawn from a study of blood T cell repertoires in COVID-19. Study processing details: Reference gene primer amplification gave estimated nucleated cell counts. Method: immunoSEQ multiplex PCR; TCRdb's copy keeps in-frame clones and lacks some. V and J calls and clone size are those listed in that table; D and trimming were worked out from the DNA. The table has roughly 42,000 clones, around 91% seen once. Trimming took 4 bases from V and 7 from J; bases not matched to a gene: 7. This CDR3 contains 16 residues. Germline V gene data show CDR1 as SGHRS and CDR2 as YFSETQ. This clone occurred once.

This receptor was obtained from a man between 45 and 60 years old with active COVID-19. The rearrangement joins TRBV5-1 to TRBJ2-1; 14 bases agree with TRBD2. Specimen: peripheral blood. The CDR3 loop is CASSAQTSGGANEQFF. CDR3 DNA: TGCGCCAGCAGCGCACAGACTAGCGGGGGGGCGAATGAGCAGTTCTTC.